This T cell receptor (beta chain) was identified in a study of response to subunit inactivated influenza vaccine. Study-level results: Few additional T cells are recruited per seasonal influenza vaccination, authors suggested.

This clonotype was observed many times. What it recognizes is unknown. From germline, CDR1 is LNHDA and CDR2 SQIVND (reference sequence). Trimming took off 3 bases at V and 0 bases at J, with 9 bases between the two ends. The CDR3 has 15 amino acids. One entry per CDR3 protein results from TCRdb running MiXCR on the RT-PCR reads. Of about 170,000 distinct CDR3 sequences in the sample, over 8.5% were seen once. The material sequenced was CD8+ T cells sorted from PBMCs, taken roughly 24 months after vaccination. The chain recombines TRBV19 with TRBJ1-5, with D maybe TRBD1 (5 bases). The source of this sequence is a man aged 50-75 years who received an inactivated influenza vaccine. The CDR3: CASSIPGDSNQPQHF. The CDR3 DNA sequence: TGTGCCAGTAGTATCCCGGGGGATAGCAATCAGCCCCAGCATTTT.